This T cell receptor beta chain originates from a study of T cell responses to AZD1222 COVID-19 vaccine (dated by TCRdb to about 2021). In the study overall: AZD1222 recipients whose second dose came at about 4 weeks and those whose second dose came at about 12 weeks were combined into one group, since spike-specific TCR depth and breadth did not differ between the two schedules. Enrollment into the trials was organized by age into subgroups of 18-55, 56-69 and 70-plus years, and those subgroups contained roughly 140, 27 and 60 TCR-sequenced participants, respectively. TCR sequencing covered over 230 trial participants: roughly 200 given two doses of AZD1222 and around 26 given two doses of MenACWY control vaccine.

Remarks on this clone: Its antigen remains undetermined. The sample holds no much larger clone one base away, and base qualities are not on file.

The time point label, as the study defines it: baseline before first vaccination. Vaccinee samples came from UK trials COV001 and COV002, including a single-blind randomized controlled phase 2/3 trial of AZD1222 (ChAdOx1 nCoV-19) in healthy adults. For TCRbeta chain sequencing, PBMC samples from trial participants were taken at day 0 and at day 28 after the second dose. The CDR3 regions of human TCRbeta chains were subjected to immunosequencing. The paper's processing steps were these. TCRs in the repertoires were compared against a reference library of SARS-CoV-2-specific TCRs that had been generated with the MIRA antigen-specificity platform. Breadth was defined as the fraction of unique TCRs that were SARS-CoV-2-associated. Depth was defined as the fraction of total T cells that were SARS-CoV-2-associated. Each spike-specific TCR was assigned to its reactive spike region and to a CD4 or CD8 class using the MIRA data. Log10-transformed breadth and depth values were compared by one-way ANOVA with Sidak's multiple comparisons tests. As stored in TCRdb, this immuneACCESS dataset retains in-frame rearrangements with V and J assigned. A fraction of the clones does not appear; measured against another copy, unresolved V genes explain less than half of the discrepancy, and the remainder lacks a known reason. The V and J calls and clone size are taken from that table; D and trimming were inferred from the DNA. In all, the sample holds 64,000 or so clones, and around 83% of those were seen once. The ten largest clones take up under 8% of the sample.

Overall results and qualifications from the work: Reportedly, close to half of the unique spike-specific TCRs recognized epitopes lying outside the regions that are mutated in the B.1.351 and B.1.1.7 variants. In the small 56-69-year group, the increase in depth fell short of significance, most likely because of low power. Vaccine-associated CD4 TCRs spanned the whole spike protein, with dominant responses in regions 160-218 and 743-854. Conclusions about previously exposed vaccinees are limited, since just 5 to 7 AZD1222 recipients were seropositive for SARS-CoV-2 at baseline. Participants were mostly white British and included more females than males, and it was suggested by the authors that clonal diversity may have been underestimated. After two AZD1222 doses, spike-specific TCR breadth and depth were significantly higher than at day 0 and than in MenACWY recipients. Because no day 14 peak-response samples were available, the repertoires could be characterized only after the peak T cell response.

The sequence was collected from an adult in good health. Sequencing used peripheral blood, obtained on day 0 of AZD1222 vaccination.

The encoded CDR3 is CASSLGLAWYQETQYF. The DNA sequence follows: TGTGCCAGCAGCCTCGGGCTAGCCTGGTACCAAGAGACCCAGTACTTC. This chain is built from TRBV7-2 and TRBJ2-5; the D gene is perhaps TRBD2, from 5 matching bases. V is clipped by 5 bases and J by 0 bases, and the sequence between their germline boundaries is 16 bases long. The germline V gene encodes CDR1 SGHTA and CDR2 FQGNSA. The CDR3, cysteine through phenylalanine, is 16 amino acids long. Of the read, only the CDR3 DNA is kept; its 48 bases are in frame from base 1.